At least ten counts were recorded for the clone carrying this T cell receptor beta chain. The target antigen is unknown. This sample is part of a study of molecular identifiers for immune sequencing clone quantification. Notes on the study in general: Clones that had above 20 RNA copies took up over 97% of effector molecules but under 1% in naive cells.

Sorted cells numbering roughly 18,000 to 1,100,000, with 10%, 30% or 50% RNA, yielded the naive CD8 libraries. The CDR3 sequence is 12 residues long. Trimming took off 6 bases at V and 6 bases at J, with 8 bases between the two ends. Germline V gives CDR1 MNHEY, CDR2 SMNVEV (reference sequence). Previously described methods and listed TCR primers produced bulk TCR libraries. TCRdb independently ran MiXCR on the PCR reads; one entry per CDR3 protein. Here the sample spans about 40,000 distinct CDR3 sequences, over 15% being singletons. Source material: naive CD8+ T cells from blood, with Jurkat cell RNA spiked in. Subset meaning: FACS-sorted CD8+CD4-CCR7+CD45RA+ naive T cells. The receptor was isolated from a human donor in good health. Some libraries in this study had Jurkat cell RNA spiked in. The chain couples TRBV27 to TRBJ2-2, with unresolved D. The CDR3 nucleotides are TGTGCCAGCAGAGAAGTTGCCGGGGAGCTGTTTTTT. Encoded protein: CASREVAGELFF.